Included here is one T cell receptor beta chain sequence, with context. This clonotype was counted a few times. Its antigen is still unknown. One base away there is no much larger clone; base qualities are not given. The CDR1 and CDR2 encoded by the germline V gene (reference sequence) are PRHDT and FYEKMQ. The CDR3 numbers 13 residues from cysteine through phenylalanine. The only DNA kept is the CDR3, 39 bases in frame from the first base. Relative to germline, V is 5 bases shorter and J is 4 bases shorter, with 12 bases between their ends. The library was built by means of PCR. Instrument on record: Illumina HiSeq 2500. To normalize quantification of the TCRbeta repertoire, the TCR libraries were built with molecular barcoding that relied on unique molecular identifiers. Using fastp at Q25 and MiXCR, TCRdb reprocessed the public reads and kept productive beta chains. Every distinct CDR3 protein forms one entry, paired with its most common genes and DNA. This sample has about half a million distinct CDR3 sequences in its table, and roughly an eighth of those were observed once. The top ten hold about 5% of the sample.

The data belong to a study of T-cell reconstitution after alpha-beta-depleted transplantation in children (dated by TCRdb to the mid-2010s). About the full investigation: Using TCR repertoire profiling, the study followed T-cell immune reconstitution in a quantitative way in children after TCRalphabeta/CD19-depleted allogeneic hematopoietic cell transplantation.

The material sequenced was PBMCs from the stem cell graft donor, taken from the stem cell graft. The origin of this receptor is a human donor who donated a stem cell graft to a child with combined immunodeficiency. The chain links TRBV13 with TRBJ2-7; TRBD2 is possibly the D segment (5 matching bases). The CDR3 loop reads CASSVRVQYEQYF. The DNA reads as follows: TGTGCCAGCAGCGTGAGGGTCCAGTACGAGCAGTACTTC.